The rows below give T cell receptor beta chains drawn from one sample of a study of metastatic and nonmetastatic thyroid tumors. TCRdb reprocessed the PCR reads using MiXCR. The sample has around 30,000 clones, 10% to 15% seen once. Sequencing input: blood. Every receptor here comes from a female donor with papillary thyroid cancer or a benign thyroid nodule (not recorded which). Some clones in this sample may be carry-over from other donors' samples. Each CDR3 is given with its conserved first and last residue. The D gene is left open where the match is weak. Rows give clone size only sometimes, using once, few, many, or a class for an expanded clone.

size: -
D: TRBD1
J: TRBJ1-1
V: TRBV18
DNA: TGTGCCAGCTCACTGGACAGGGTGAACACTGAAGCTTTCTTT
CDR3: CASSLDRVNTEAFF

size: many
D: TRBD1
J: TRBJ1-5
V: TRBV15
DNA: TGTGCCACCAGCAGCACAGGGGAGGGGGCGAACCAGCCCCAGCATTTT
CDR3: CATSSTGEGANQPQHF

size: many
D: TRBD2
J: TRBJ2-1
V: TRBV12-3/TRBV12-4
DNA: TGTGCCAGCAGTGGGACTAGCGGGGAAGCGGGAAAAGGTGAGCAGTTCTTC
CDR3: CASSGTSGEAGKGEQFF

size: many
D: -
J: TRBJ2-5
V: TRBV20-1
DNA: TGCAGTGCCCGGGGACCGAACCAAGAGACCCAGTACTTC
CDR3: CSARGPNQETQYF

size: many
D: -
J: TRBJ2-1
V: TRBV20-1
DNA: TGCAGTGCTAGAGATGGGTCGCGGGTGGCCGGGAATGAGCAGTTCTTC
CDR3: CSARDGSRVAGNEQFF

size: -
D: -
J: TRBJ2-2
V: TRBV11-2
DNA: TGTGCCAGCAGCCCTATCACCAAGAAGGAAGGGGAGCTGTTTTTT
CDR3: CASSPITKKEGELFF

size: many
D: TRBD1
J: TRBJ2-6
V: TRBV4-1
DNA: TGCGCCAGCAGCCCAGCAGGGGGATCTGGGGCCAACGTCCTGACTTTC
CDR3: CASSPAGGSGANVLTF

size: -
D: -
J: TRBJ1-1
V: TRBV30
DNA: TGTGCCTGGAGTGTGCGAGGCAGCCTGAACACTGAAGCTTTCTTT
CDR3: CAWSVRGSLNTEAFF

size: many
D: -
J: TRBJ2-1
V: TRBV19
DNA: TGTGCCAGTAGTATGGGACACTACAATGAGCAGTTCTTC
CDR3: CASSMGHYNEQFF

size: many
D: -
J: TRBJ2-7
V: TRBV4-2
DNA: TGTGCCAGCAGCCAAAAGGACGGCTACGAGCAGTACTTC
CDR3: CASSQKDGYEQYF

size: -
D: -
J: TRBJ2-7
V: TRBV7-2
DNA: TGTGCCAGCAGCTTAAGTCCAGACCGGAACTACGAGCAGTACTTC
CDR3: CASSLSPDRNYEQYF

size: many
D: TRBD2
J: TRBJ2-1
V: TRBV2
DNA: TGTGCCAGCAGTGAAGGACTAGCGGGTATAGAGCAGTTCTTC
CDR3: CASSEGLAGIEQFF

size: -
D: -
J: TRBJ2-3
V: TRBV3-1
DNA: TGTGCCATCAGCCAAGGACGCGGAGATACGCCGTATTTT
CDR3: CAISQGRGDTPYF

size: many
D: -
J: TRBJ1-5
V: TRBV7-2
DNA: TGTGCCAGCAGCTCGGGGGCCCAGCCCCAGCATTTT
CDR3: CASSSGAQPQHF

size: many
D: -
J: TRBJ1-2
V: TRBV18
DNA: TGTGCCAGCTCACCACAGGACAGCTATGGCTACACCTTC
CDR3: CASSPQDSYGYTF

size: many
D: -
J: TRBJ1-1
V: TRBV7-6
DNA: TGTGCCAGCAGCCCCTCGGGGAACACTGAAGCTTTCTTT
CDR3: CASSPSGNTEAFF

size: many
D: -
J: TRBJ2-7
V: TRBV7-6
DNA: TGTGCCAGCAGTAAACAGCCGTCCTACGAGCAGTACTTC
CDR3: CASSKQPSYEQYF

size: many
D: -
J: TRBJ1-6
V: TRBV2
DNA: TGTGCCAGCAGTTGGACTGGCGAGGGTTCACCCCTCCACTTT
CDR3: CASSWTGEGSPLHF

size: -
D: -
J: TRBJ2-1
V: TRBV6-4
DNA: TGTGCCAGCAGTGACTATAATGGAGTCAATGAGCAGTTCTTC
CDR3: CASSDYNGVNEQFF

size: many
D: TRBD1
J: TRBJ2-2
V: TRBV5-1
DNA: TGCGCCAGCAGCACAGGACAGGGGGGCACCGGGGAGCTGTTTTTT
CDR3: CASSTGQGGTGELFF

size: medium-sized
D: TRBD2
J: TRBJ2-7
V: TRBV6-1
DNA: TGTGCCAGCACCAACCCGGGGACTACCTACGAGCAGTACTTC
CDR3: CASTNPGTTYEQYF

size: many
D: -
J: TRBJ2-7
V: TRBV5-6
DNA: TGTGCCAGCAGCTCGTGGCTGGGCTACGAGCAGTACTTC
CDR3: CASSSWLGYEQYF

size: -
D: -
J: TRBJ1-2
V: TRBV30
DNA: TGTGCCTGGAGTGTAACACCGGGACACCGTGGCTACACCTTC
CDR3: CAWSVTPGHRGYTF

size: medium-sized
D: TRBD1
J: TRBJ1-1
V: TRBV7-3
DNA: TGTGCCAGCAGCTTATTACCGTTGGGGGACAGGGGAGGAGGCCCTGAAGCTTTCTTT
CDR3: CASSLLPLGDRGGGPEAFF

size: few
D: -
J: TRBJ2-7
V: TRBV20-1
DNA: TGCAGTGCTGGCCAGGCCTACGAGCAGTACTTC
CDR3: CSAGQAYEQYF

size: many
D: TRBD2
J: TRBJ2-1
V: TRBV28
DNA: TGTGCCAGCAGTTTATGGTCCAGCGGGGGCTACAATGAGCAGTTCTTC
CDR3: CASSLWSSGGYNEQFF

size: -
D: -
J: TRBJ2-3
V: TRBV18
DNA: TGTGGCAGCTCACCCTACAGGGATGCGACAGATACGCATTATTTT
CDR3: CGSSPYRDATDTHYF

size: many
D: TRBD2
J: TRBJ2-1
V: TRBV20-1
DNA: TGCAGTGCTACCTGGACTAGCGGGAGGGCTCGGCACAATGAGCAGTTCTTC
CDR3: CSATWTSGRARHNEQFF

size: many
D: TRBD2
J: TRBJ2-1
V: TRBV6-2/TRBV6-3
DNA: TGTGCCAGCAGGGAACTAGCGGGAGAGCAGTTCTTC
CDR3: CASRELAGEQFF

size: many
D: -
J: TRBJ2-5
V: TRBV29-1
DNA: TGCAGCGTTGAGGGCGGGAACCGATTTCAAGAGACCCAGTACTTC
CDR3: CSVEGGNRFQETQYF

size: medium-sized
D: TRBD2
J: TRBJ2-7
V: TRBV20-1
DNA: TGCAGTGCTAGACCCCTTTTGAATAGCGGGAGTAGAAAGCAGTACTTC
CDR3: CSARPLLNSGSRKQYF

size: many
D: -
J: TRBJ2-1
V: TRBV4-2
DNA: TGTGCCAGCAGCCAAGAAAGTTATGAGCAGTTCTTC
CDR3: CASSQESYEQFF

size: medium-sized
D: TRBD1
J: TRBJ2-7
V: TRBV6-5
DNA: TGTGCCAGCAGTTACCTGGGACAGGGGGACGAGCAGTACTTC
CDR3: CASSYLGQGDEQYF

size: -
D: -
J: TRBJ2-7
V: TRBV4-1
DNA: TGCGCCAGCAGCCCGGGCGGGGCGGGGGAGCAGTACTTC
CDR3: CASSPGGAGEQYF

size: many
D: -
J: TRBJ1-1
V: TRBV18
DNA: TGTGCCAGCTCACCATTTACAGGGTCTGGGAACACTGAAGCTTTCTTT
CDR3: CASSPFTGSGNTEAFF

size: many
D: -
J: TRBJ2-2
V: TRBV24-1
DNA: TGTGCCACCAGTGATTTCTCCCGGGGCACCGGGGAGCTGTTTTTT
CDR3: CATSDFSRGTGELFF

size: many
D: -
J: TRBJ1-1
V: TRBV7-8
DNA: TGTGCCAGCAGCTCGATCCTGAACACTGAAGCTTTCTTT
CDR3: CASSSILNTEAFF

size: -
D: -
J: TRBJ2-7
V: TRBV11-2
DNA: TGTGCCAGCAGCTCCTGGGGGGGAATGACAGGGTGTTCCTACGAGCAGTACTTC
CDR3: CASSSWGGMTGCSYEQYF

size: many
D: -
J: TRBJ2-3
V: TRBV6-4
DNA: TGTGCCAGCAGTTCCGACACCCGCACAGATACGCAGTATTTT
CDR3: CASSSDTRTDTQYF

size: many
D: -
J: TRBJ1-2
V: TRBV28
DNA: TGTGCCAGCAGTTTGTCCCAACAGGGAGGTAACTATGGCTACACCTTC
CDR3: CASSLSQQGGNYGYTF

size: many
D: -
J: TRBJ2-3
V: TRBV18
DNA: TGTGCCAGCTCACCACTAGTTTCCGGCACGCAGTATTTT
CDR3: CASSPLVSGTQYF

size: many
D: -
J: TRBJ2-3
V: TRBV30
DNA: TGTGCCTGGAGTCTGAGCCGGGGGAGCAGCACAGATACGCAGTATTTT
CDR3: CAWSLSRGSSTDTQYF

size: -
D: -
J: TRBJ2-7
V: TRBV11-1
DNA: TGTGCCAGCAGCTTCTTTGCAGGTACCTACGAGCAGTACTTC
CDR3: CASSFFAGTYEQYF

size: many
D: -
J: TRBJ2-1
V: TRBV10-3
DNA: TGTGCCATCAGTTCGGGGGATAATTACAATGAGCAGTTCTTC
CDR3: CAISSGDNYNEQFF

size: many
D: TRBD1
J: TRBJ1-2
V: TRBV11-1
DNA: TGTGCCAGCAGCCAGGGGACAGGGTTATTAAAGTATGGCTACACCTTC
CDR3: CASSQGTGLLKYGYTF

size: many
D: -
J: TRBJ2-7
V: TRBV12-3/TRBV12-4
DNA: TGCGCGTCAACCAGGGACACCTCCTACGAGCAGTACTTC
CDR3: CASTRDTSYEQYF

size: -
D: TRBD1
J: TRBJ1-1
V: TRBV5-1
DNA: TGCGCCAGCAGCGCGGGGACAGATTGGGACACTGAAGCTTTCTTT
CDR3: CASSAGTDWDTEAFF